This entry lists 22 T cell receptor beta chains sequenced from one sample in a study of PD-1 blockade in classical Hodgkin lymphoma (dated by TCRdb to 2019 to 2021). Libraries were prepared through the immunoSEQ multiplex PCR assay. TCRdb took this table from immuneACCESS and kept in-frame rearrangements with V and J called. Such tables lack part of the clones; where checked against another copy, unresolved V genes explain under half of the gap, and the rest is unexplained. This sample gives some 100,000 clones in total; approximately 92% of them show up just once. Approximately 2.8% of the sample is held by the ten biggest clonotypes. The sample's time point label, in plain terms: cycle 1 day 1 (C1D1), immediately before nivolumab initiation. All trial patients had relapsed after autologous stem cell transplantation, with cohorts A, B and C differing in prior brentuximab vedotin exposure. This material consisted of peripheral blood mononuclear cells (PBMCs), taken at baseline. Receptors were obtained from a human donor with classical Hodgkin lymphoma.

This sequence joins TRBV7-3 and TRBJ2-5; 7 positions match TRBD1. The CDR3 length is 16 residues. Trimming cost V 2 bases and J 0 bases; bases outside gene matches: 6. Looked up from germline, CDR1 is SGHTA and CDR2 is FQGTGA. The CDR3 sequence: CASSLRQGLYQETQYF. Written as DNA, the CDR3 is TGTGCCAGCAGCTTACGACAGGGCCTGTACCAAGAGACCCAGTACTTC.

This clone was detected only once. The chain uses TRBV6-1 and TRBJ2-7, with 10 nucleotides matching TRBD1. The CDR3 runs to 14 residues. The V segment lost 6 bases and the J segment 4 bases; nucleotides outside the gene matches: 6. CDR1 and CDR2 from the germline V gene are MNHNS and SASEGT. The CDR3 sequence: CASSLLGQGYEQYF. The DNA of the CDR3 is TGTGCCAGCAGCTTACTGGGACAGGGGTACGAGCAGTACTTC.

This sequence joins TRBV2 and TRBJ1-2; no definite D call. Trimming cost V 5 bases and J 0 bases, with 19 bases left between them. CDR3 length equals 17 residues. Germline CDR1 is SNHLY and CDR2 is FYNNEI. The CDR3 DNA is TGTGCCAGCAGTAAGCGGGGTGCTCCACTCTCTAACTATGGCTACACCTTC. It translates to CASSKRGAPLSNYGYTF.

The CDR3 DNA reads TGTGCCAGCAGTTCTTTACAGGGGTGGAATGAAAAACTGTTTTTT. Encoded protein: CASSSLQGWNEKLFF. The chain employs TRBV28 and TRBJ1-4, with TRBD1 matching 7 bases. The ends lost 4 bases at V and 5 bases at J; junction bases unmatched: 7. The CDR3 loop spans 15 amino acids. Germline V gives CDR1 MDHEN, CDR2 SYDVKM. Looking up the rest from reference TRBV28 and TRBJ1-4 gives the full variable domain: DVKVTQSSRYLVKRTGEKVFLECVQDMDHENMFWYRQDPGLGLRLIYFSYDVKMKEKGDIPEGYSVSREKKERFSLILESASTNQTSMYLCASSSLQGWNEKLFFGSGTQLSVL.

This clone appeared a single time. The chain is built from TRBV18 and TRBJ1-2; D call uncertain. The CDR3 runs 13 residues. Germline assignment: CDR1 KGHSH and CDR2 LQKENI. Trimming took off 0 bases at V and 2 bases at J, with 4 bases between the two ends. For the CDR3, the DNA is TGTGCCAGCTCACCACCTCCCAACTATGGCTACACCTTC. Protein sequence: CASSPPPNYGYTF.

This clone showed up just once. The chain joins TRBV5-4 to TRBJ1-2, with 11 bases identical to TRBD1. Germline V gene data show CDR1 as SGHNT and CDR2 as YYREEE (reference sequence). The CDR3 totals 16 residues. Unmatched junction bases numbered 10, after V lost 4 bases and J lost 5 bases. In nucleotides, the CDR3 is TGTGCCAGCAGCATTCCCAGGACAGGGGGCTTTTATGGCTACACCTTC. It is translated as CASSIPRTGGFYGYTF. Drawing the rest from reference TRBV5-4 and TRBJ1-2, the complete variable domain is ETGVTQSPTHLIKTRGQQVTLRCSSQSGHNTVSWYQQALGQGPQFIFQYYREEENGRGNFPPRFSGLQFPNYSSELNVNALELDDSALYLCASSIPRTGGFYGYTFGSGTRLTVV.

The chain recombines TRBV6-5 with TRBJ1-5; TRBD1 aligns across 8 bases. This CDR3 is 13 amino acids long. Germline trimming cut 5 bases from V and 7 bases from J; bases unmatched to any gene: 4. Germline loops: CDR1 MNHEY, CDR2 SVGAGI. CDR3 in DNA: TGTGCCAGCAGTCGACAGGGGAACCAGCCCCAGCATTTT. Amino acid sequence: CASSRQGNQPQHF.

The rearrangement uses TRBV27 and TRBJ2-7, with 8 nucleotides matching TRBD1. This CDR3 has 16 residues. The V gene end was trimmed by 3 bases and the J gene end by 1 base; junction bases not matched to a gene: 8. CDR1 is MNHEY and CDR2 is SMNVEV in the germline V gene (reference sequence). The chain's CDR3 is CASSLHGTGGSYEQYF. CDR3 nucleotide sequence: TGTGCCAGCAGTTTGCACGGGACAGGTGGATCCTACGAGCAGTACTTC.

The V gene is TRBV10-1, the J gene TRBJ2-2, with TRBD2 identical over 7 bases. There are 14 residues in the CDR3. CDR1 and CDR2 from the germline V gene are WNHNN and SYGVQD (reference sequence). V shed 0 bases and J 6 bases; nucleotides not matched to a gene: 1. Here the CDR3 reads CASSESGGAGELFF. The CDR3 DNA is TGCGCCAGCAGTGAGTCGGGGGGGGCCGGGGAGCTGTTTTTT.

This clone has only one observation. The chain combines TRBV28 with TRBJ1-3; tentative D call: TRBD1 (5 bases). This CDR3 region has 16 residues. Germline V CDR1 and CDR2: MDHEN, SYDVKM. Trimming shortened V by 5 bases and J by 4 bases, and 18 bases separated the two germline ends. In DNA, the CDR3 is TGTGCCAGCAGTATTCAGGGCCTTCGGGTAGGAAACACCATATATTTT. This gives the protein CASSIQGLRVGNTIYF. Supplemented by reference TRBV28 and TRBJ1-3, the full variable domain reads DVKVTQSSRYLVKRTGEKVFLECVQDMDHENMFWYRQDPGLGLRLIYFSYDVKMKEKGDIPEGYSVSREKKERFSLILESASTNQTSMYLCASSIQGLRVGNTIYFGEGSWLTVV.

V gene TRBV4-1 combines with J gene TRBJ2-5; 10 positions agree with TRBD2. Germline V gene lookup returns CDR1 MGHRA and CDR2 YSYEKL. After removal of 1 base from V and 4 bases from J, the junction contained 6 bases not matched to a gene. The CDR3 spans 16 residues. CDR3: CASSQVGVAGGETQYF. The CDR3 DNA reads TGCGCCAGCAGCCAAGTCGGGGTAGCGGGAGGAGAGACCCAGTACTTC.

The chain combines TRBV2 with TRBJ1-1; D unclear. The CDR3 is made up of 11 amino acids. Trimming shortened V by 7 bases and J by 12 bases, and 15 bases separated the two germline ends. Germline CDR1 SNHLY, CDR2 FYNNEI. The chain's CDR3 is CASITRVVTFF. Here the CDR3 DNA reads TGTGCCAGCATCACCCGGGTAGTAACTTTCTTT.

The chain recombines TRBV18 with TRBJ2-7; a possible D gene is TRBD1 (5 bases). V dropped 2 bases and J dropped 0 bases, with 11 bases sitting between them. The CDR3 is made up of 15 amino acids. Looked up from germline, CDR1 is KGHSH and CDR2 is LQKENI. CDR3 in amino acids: CASSPGAANSYEQYF. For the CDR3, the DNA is TGTGCCAGCTCACCAGGGGCGGCAAACTCCTACGAGCAGTACTTC.

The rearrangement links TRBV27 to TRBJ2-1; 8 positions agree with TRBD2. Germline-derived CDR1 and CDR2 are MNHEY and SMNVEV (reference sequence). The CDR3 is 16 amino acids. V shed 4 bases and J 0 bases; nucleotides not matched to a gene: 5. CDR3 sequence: CASSSPSGSSYNEQFF. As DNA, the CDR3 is TGTGCCAGCAGTTCCCCGAGCGGGAGCTCCTACAATGAGCAGTTCTTC.

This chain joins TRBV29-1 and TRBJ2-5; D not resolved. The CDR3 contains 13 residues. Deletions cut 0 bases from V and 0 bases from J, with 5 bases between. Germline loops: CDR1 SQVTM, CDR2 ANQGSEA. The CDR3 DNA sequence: TGCAGCGTTGAAGATGGGGACCAAGAGACCCAGTACTTC. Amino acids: CSVEDGDQETQYF.

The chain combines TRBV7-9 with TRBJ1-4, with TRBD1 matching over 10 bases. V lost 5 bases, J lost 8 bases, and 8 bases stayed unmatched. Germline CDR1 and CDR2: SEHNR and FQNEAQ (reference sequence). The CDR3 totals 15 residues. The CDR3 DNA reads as TGTGCCAGCAGCCCAGGGGACAGGGGAAGCGAAAAACTGTTTTTT. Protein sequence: CASSPGDRGSEKLFF.

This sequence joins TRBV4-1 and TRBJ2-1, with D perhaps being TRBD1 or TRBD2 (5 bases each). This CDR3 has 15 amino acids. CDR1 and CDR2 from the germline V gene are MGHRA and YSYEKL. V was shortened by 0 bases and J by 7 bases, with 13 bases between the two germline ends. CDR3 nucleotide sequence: TGCGCCAGCAGCCAAGATGAGGGGTTCGGTAATGAGCAGTTCTTC. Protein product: CASSQDEGFGNEQFF.

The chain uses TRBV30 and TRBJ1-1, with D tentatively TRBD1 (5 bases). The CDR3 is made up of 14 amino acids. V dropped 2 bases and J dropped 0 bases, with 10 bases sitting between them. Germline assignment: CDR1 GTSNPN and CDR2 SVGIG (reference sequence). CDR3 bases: TGTGCCTGGAGTCCGGGGGACGTGAACACTGAAGCTTTCTTT. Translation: CAWSPGDVNTEAFF.

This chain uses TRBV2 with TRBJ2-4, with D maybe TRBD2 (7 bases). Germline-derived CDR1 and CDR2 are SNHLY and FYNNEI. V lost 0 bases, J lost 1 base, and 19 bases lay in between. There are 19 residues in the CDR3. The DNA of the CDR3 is TGTGCCAGCAGTGAAGCGGGGGGGGGCCCCTTGATGGCCAAAAACATTCAGTACTTC. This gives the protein CASSEAGGGPLMAKNIQYF.

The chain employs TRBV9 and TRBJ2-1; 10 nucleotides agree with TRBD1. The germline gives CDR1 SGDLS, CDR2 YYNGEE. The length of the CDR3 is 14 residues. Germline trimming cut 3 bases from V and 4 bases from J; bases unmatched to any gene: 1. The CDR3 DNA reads TGTGCCAGCAGCGGACAGGGGGCTTACAATGAGCAGTTCTTC. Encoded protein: CASSGQGAYNEQFF.

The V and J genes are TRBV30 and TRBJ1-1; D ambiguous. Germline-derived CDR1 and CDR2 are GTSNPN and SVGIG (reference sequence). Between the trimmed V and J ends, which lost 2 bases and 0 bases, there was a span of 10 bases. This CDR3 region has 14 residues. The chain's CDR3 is CAWSSRQLNTEAFF. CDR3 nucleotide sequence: TGTGCCTGGAGTTCACGGCAACTGAACACTGAAGCTTTCTTT.

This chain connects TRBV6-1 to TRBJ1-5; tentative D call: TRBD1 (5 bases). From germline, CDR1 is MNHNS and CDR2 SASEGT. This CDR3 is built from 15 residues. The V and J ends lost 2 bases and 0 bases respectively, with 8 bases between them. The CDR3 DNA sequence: TGTGCCAGCAGTGAATCGGGGGGTAGCAATCAGCCCCAGCATTTT. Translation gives CASSESGGSNQPQHF.